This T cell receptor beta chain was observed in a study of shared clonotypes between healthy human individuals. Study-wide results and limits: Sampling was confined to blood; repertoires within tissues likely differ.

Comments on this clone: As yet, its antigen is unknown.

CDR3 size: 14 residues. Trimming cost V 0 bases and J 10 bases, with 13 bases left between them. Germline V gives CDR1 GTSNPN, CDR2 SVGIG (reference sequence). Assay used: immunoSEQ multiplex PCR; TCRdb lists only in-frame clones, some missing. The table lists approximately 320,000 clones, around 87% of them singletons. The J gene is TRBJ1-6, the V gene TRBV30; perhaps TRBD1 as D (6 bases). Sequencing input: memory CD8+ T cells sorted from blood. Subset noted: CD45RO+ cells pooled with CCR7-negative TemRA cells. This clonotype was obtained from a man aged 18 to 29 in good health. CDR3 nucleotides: TGTGCCTGGAGTGTGACAGGAGGCCAATCACCCCTCCACTTT. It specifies CAWSVTGGQSPLHF.